The source of this T cell receptor (beta chain) is a study of early T cells in non-severe SARS-CoV-2 infection. TCRdb reprocessed the 5' RACE reads via MiXCR and lists one record per CDR3 protein. The sample includes roughly 93,000 distinct CDR3 sequences, under 15% of them seen just once. CDR3 size: 14 residues. V shed 3 bases and J shed 4 bases, with 11 bases lying between them. From germline, CDR1 is SGHTS and CDR2 YDEGEE. This clonotype came up a few times. Sequencing input: whole blood. The TCR was taken from an adult who was a healthcare worker with PCR-confirmed SARS-CoV-2 infection or an uninfected control (not recorded which). This chain connects TRBV5-8 to TRBJ1-3, with unresolved D. The CDR3 bases are TGTGCCAGCAGCTCGCCTAGACGCGGAAACACCATATATTTT. Translating gives CASSSPRRGNTIYF.